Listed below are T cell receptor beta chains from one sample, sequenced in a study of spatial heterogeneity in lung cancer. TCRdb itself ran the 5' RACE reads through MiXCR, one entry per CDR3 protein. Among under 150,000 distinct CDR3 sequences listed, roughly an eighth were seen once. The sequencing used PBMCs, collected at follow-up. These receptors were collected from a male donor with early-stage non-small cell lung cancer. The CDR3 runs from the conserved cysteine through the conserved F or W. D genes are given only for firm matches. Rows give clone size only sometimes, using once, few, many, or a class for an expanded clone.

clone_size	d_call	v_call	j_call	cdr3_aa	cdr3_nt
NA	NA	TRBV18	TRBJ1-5	CASSPEAPGLHQPQHF	TGTGCCAGCTCCCCCGAGGCCCCAGGGCTCCATCAGCCCCAGCATTTT
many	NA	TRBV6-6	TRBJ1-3	CAVQSSGNTIYF	TGTGCCGTCCAGAGCTCTGGAAACACCATATATTTT
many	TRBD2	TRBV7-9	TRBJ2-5	CASSTKRGVDF	TGTGCCAGCAGCACCAAGCGGGGAGTCGACTTC
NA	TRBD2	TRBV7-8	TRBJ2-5	CASSLGLAVETQYF	TGTGCCAGCAGCTTAGGACTAGCGGTCGAGACCCAGTACTTC
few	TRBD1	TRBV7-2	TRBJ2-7	CASSLDRYSDEQYF	TGTGCCAGCAGCTTGGACAGGTACTCCGACGAGCAGTACTTC
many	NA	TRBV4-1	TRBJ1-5	CASSQTWAGFGPQHF	TGCGCCAGCAGCCAAACCTGGGCAGGATTTGGACCCCAGCATTTT
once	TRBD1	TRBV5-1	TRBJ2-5	CASSQGTGYQETQYF	TGCGCCAGCAGCCAAGGGACAGGATACCAAGAGACCCAGTACTTC
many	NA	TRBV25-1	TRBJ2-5	CASSGLAQISQETQYF	TGTGCCAGCAGTGGCTTGGCTCAAATAAGTCAAGAGACCCAGTACTTC
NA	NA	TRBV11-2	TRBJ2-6	CASSLIRGPPRGTRSGANVLTF	TGTGCCAGCAGCTTGATCCGGGGCCCCCCCCGTGGCACCAGGTCTGGGGCCAACGTCCTGACTTTC
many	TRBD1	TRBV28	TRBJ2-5	CASSSRDRGQETQYF	TGTGCCAGCAGTTCGCGGGACAGGGGGCAAGAGACCCAGTACTTC
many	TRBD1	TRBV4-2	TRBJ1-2	CASSQEGQEGQGYTF	TGTGCCAGCAGCCAAGAAGGACAGGAGGGGCAGGGCTACACCTTC
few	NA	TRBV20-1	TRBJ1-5	CSARAPQGNQPQHF	TGCAGTGCTAGAGCCCCCCAGGGCAATCAGCCCCAGCATTTT
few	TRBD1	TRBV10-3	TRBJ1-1	CAIRVTGVNTEAFF	TGTGCCATCAGGGTGACAGGGGTCAACACTGAAGCTTTCTTT
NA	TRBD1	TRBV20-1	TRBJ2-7	CSARGDREITVPTYEQYF	TGCAGTGCTAGGGGGGACAGGGAGATTACCGTACCCACCTACGAGCAGTACTTC
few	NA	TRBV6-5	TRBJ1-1	CASSRRQETVAAFF	TGTGCCAGCAGCCGCCGACAGGAGACAGTGGCAGCTTTCTTT
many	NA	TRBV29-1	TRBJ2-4	CSVVDSVRNIQYF	TGCAGCGTTGTCGATTCGGTCCGGAACATTCAGTACTTC
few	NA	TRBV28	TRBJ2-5	CASSIYGFQETQYF	TGTGCCAGCAGTATTTACGGATTCCAAGAGACCCAGTACTTC
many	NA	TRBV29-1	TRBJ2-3	CSAKSDTQYF	TGCAGCGCTAAATCAGATACGCAGTATTTT
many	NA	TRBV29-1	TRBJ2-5	CSVLRQETQYF	TGCAGCGTTTTAAGACAGGAGACCCAGTACTTC
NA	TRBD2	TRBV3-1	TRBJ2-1	CASSLQRALAESEQFF	TGTGCCAGCAGCCTCCAAAGGGCACTAGCGGAAAGTGAGCAGTTCTTC
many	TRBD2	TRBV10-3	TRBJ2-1	CAINGLAGGNNEQFF	TGTGCCATCAACGGACTAGCGGGGGGTAACAATGAGCAGTTCTTC
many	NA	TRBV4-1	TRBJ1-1	CASSRDKGPNTEAFF	TGCGCCAGCAGCCGGGACAAGGGACCGAACACTGAAGCTTTCTTT
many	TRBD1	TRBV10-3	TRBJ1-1	CASRRTGTNTEAFF	TGTGCCAGCCGCCGGACAGGTACCAACACTGAAGCTTTCTTT
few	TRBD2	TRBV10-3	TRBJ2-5	CAISERGGPLETQYF	TGTGCCATCAGTGAGCGCGGGGGGCCTTTGGAGACCCAGTACTTC
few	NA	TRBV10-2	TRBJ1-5	CASSAGLLTPNQPQHF	TGCGCCAGCAGCGCGGGACTGTTGACCCCCAATCAGCCCCAGCATTTT
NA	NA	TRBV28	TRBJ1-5	CASNGWAEISNQPQHF	TGTGCCAGCAATGGATGGGCGGAGATAAGCAATCAGCCCCAGCATTTT
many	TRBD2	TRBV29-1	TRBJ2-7	CSVEGAAPGREQYF	TGCAGCGTTGAAGGGGCGGCCCCCGGGAGGGAGCAGTACTTC
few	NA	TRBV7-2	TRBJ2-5	CASSLVWTVQETQYF	TGTGCCAGCAGCTTAGTATGGACAGTCCAAGAGACCCAGTACTTC
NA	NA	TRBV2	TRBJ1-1	CASRWGGYDTEAFF	TGTGCCAGCAGATGGGGGGGGTACGACACTGAAGCTTTCTTT
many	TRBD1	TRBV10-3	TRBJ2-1	CAISDSDRSRFSYNEQFF	TGTGCCATCAGTGACTCGGACAGGAGCCGATTTTCCTACAATGAGCAGTTCTTC
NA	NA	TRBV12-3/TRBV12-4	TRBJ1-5	CASSRGPNQPQHF	TGTGCCAGCAGCCGAGGACCAAATCAGCCCCAGCATTTT
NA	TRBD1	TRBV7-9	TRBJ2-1	CASSPSRRQGNEQFF	TGTGCCAGCAGCCCAAGTCGGCGACAGGGCAATGAGCAGTTCTTC
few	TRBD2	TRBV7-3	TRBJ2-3	CASSLNPSGGVDTQYF	TGTGCCAGCAGCTTAAACCCCAGCGGGGGGGTTGATACGCAGTATTTT
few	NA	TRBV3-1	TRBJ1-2	CASSPTGFGGYTF	TGTGCCAGCAGCCCAACAGGGTTTGGAGGCTACACCTTC
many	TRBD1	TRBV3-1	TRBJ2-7	CASSQGDRGREQYF	TGTGCCAGCAGCCAAGGGGACAGGGGGCGCGAGCAGTACTTC
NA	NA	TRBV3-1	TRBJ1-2	CASSRLTYGYTF	TGTGCCAGCAGCCGCCTCACCTATGGCTACACCTTC
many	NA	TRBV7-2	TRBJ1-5	CASSLGRRGWNQPQHF	TGTGCCAGCAGCTTAGGAAGACGGGGGTGGAATCAGCCCCAGCATTTT
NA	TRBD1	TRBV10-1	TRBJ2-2	CATTDRATGELFF	TGCGCCACCACCGACAGGGCGACCGGGGAGCTGTTTTTT
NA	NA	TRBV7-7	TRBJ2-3	CASSLLFGKTDTQYF	TGTGCTAGCAGCTTACTATTTGGGAAAACAGATACGCAGTATTTT
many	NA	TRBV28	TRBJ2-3	CAATGSSTDTQYF	TGTGCCGCCACAGGGTCTAGCACAGATACGCAGTATTTT
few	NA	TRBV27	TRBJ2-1	CASSLGRREQFF	TGTGCCAGCAGTTTAGGTAGACGTGAGCAGTTCTTC
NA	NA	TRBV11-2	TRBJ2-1	CASSLNRVGNEQFF	TGTGCCAGCAGCCTCAACAGGGTAGGCAATGAGCAGTTCTTC
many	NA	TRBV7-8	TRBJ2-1	CASSLDEGGEQFF	TGTGCCAGCAGCTTAGATGAGGGCGGCGAGCAGTTCTTC
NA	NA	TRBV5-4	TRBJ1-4	CASSLGTNEKLFF	TGTGCCAGCAGCTTGGGAACTAATGAAAAACTGTTTTTT
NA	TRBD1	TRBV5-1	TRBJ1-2	CASSPTGGTGYTF	TGCGCCAGCAGCCCGACAGGGGGCACGGGCTACACCTTC
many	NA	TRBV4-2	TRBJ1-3	CASSQDLQSRGNTIYF	TGTGCCAGCAGCCAAGATCTACAGTCTCGTGGAAACACCATATATTTT
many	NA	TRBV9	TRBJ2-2	CASSVDPTGELFF	TGTGCCAGCAGCGTAGACCCCACCGGGGAGCTGTTTTTT
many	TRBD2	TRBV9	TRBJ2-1	CASSVGTSHNEQFF	TGTGCCAGCAGCGTTGGGACTAGCCACAATGAGCAGTTCTTC
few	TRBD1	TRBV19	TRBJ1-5	CASRGQGYQPQHF	TGTGCCAGTAGGGGACAGGGGTACCAGCCCCAGCATTTT
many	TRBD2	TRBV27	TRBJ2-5	CASSLYAIAGQETQYF	TGTGCCAGCAGTTTATACGCCATAGCGGGGCAAGAGACCCAGTACTTC
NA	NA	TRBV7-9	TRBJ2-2	CASSLATANTGELFF	TGTGCCAGCAGCTTAGCCACAGCGAACACCGGGGAGCTGTTTTTT
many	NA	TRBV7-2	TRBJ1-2	CASSSSGGSYGYTF	TGTGCCAGCAGCTCCTCTGGGGGGTCCTATGGCTACACCTTC
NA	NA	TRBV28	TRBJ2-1	CASSLGGGGHNEQFF	TGTGCCAGCAGTTTAGGGGGTGGAGGGCACAATGAGCAGTTCTTC
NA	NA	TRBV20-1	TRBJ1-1	CSARVVSAGAFF	TGCAGTGCTAGAGTCGTGTCAGCGGGAGCTTTCTTT